These T cell receptor beta chains were read from a single sample in a study of T cell changes during pregnancy in multiple sclerosis. Repertoires were generated with immunoSEQ multiplex PCR, while TCRdb's copy carries only in-frame clones and drops some. There are tens of thousands of clones in the sample; approximately 87% occur only once, and around a tenth lies in the top ten. This sample comprised peripheral blood, obtained after pregnancy. Receptor source: a female donor in good health, enrolled as a control in a pregnancy study. Each CDR3 is given with its conserved first and last residue. D genes are given only for firm matches. Clone size, where shown, is once, few, many, or a class for clones that have expanded.

abundance: NA
j_gene: TRBJ2-3
d_gene: TRBD2
v_gene: TRBV9
CDR3nt: TGTGCCAGCAGCTACCTATCCCTAGCGGGCACAGATACGCAGTATTTT
CDR3aa: CASSYLSLAGTDTQYF

abundance: NA
j_gene: TRBJ2-5
d_gene: TRBD2
v_gene: TRBV27
CDR3nt: TGTGCCAGCAGTTTGAGGACTAGCGGAGTCGAGACCCAGTACTTC
CDR3aa: CASSLRTSGVETQYF

abundance: once
j_gene: TRBJ1-5
d_gene: NA
v_gene: TRBV25-1
CDR3nt: TGTGCCAGCAGTGACGGACAGAATCAGCCCCAGCATTTT
CDR3aa: CASSDGQNQPQHF

abundance: NA
j_gene: TRBJ1-2
d_gene: TRBD1
v_gene: TRBV10-3
CDR3nt: TGTGCCATCAGTGCCGGGACAGGGGGCTGGGGCTACACCTTC
CDR3aa: CAISAGTGGWGYTF

abundance: NA
j_gene: TRBJ2-1
d_gene: TRBD2
v_gene: TRBV5-4
CDR3nt: TGTGCCAGCAGCTTGGATAGCGGGGGCAGTGAGCAGTTCTTC
CDR3aa: CASSLDSGGSEQFF

abundance: NA
j_gene: TRBJ2-3
d_gene: TRBD2
v_gene: TRBV29-1
CDR3nt: TGCAGCGTTGGGGCTAATCGGGGGGGGACAGATACGCAGTATTTT
CDR3aa: CSVGANRGGTDTQYF

abundance: NA
j_gene: TRBJ1-3
d_gene: TRBD1
v_gene: TRBV7-8
CDR3nt: TGTGCCAGCAGCTTAACCAGCCGGACAGGGGTAGGAAACACCATATATTTT
CDR3aa: CASSLTSRTGVGNTIYF

abundance: NA
j_gene: TRBJ1-1
d_gene: TRBD1
v_gene: TRBV18
CDR3nt: TGTGCCAGCTCACCACGTCCCGCAGGGGGCATGAACACTGAAGCTTTCTTT
CDR3aa: CASSPRPAGGMNTEAFF

abundance: NA
j_gene: TRBJ1-1
d_gene: TRBD1
v_gene: TRBV9
CDR3nt: TGTGCCAGCAGTCCGGACAGGGGGCTGGTAAGCACTGAAGCTTTCTTT
CDR3aa: CASSPDRGLVSTEAFF

abundance: NA
j_gene: TRBJ2-1
d_gene: TRBD1
v_gene: TRBV19
CDR3nt: TGTGCCAGTAGTAGGACAGGGTCCATCGATGAGCAGTTCTTC
CDR3aa: CASSRTGSIDEQFF

abundance: NA
j_gene: TRBJ1-3
d_gene: NA
v_gene: TRBV19
CDR3nt: TGTGCCAGTAGCACGGACAGACCTTTCGGCGCCACCATATATTTT
CDR3aa: CASSTDRPFGATIYF

abundance: NA
j_gene: TRBJ2-3
d_gene: NA
v_gene: TRBV30
CDR3nt: TGTGCCTGGAGTGTACGACGGGTGGACACAGATACGCAGTATTTT
CDR3aa: CAWSVRRVDTDTQYF

abundance: once
j_gene: TRBJ1-2
d_gene: NA
v_gene: TRBV7-9
CDR3nt: TGTGCCAGCAGCTTAGCGGTGGAGGGACTGGGAGGCTACACCTTC
CDR3aa: CASSLAVEGLGGYTF

abundance: NA
j_gene: TRBJ1-1
d_gene: NA
v_gene: TRBV10-2
CDR3nt: TGCGCCAGCAGTGAACGGTACACTGAAGCTTTCTTT
CDR3aa: CASSERYTEAFF

abundance: NA
j_gene: TRBJ1-5
d_gene: TRBD1
v_gene: TRBV6-1
CDR3nt: TGTGCCAGCAGCGCAGGACAGGGGATGTATCAGCCCCAGCATTTT
CDR3aa: CASSAGQGMYQPQHF

abundance: NA
j_gene: TRBJ2-3
d_gene: TRBD2
v_gene: TRBV7-8
CDR3nt: TGTGCCAGCAGCCCCTACTCGGGGGGAGATACGCAGTATTTT
CDR3aa: CASSPYSGGDTQYF

abundance: NA
j_gene: TRBJ1-2
d_gene: NA
v_gene: TRBV9
CDR3nt: TGTGCCAGCAGCGCGGTCGGCGGAACTAACTATGGCTACACCTTC
CDR3aa: CASSAVGGTNYGYTF

abundance: NA
j_gene: TRBJ2-1
d_gene: TRBD2
v_gene: TRBV5-8
CDR3nt: TGTGCCAGCAGCTTGGGAGGACTAGCGCCCCATGAGCAGTTCTTC
CDR3aa: CASSLGGLAPHEQFF

abundance: NA
j_gene: TRBJ2-7
d_gene: NA
v_gene: TRBV30
CDR3nt: TGTGCCTGGAGTGTACCCCCTTCGGACAGAGGGTACGAGCAGTACTTC
CDR3aa: CAWSVPPSDRGYEQYF

abundance: once
j_gene: TRBJ2-7
d_gene: NA
v_gene: TRBV5-6
CDR3nt: TGTGCCAGCAGCGAGGCCGGGACACCCTACGAGCAGTACTTC
CDR3aa: CASSEAGTPYEQYF

abundance: NA
j_gene: TRBJ1-1
d_gene: NA
v_gene: TRBV28
CDR3nt: TGTGCCAGCCTCTTAGGCGGCACTGAAGCTTTCTTT
CDR3aa: CASLLGGTEAFF

abundance: NA
j_gene: TRBJ2-7
d_gene: TRBD2
v_gene: TRBV5-1
CDR3nt: TGCGCCAGCAGCTTGGAGGTAGCGGGACCCGCCGAGCAGTACTTC
CDR3aa: CASSLEVAGPAEQYF

abundance: NA
j_gene: TRBJ1-1
d_gene: NA
v_gene: TRBV19
CDR3nt: TGTGCCAGTAGTATCTTAGGGAGCACTGAAGCTTTCTTT
CDR3aa: CASSILGSTEAFF

abundance: NA
j_gene: TRBJ2-7
d_gene: TRBD2
v_gene: TRBV6-1
CDR3nt: TGTGCCAGCAGTGAAGGTCTAGCGGGCGCCTACGAGCAGTACTTC
CDR3aa: CASSEGLAGAYEQYF

abundance: NA
j_gene: TRBJ1-2
d_gene: NA
v_gene: TRBV5-1
CDR3nt: TGCGCCAGCAGTAGAGGAGGGCTGGAAATGGGCAACTATGGCTACACCTTC
CDR3aa: CASSRGGLEMGNYGYTF

abundance: NA
j_gene: TRBJ2-3
d_gene: NA
v_gene: TRBV19
CDR3nt: TGTGCCATCCCGGAGGGGAAGGTGGATACGCAGTATTTT
CDR3aa: CAIPEGKVDTQYF

abundance: NA
j_gene: TRBJ1-4
d_gene: TRBD1
v_gene: TRBV29-1
CDR3nt: TGCAGCTCCCGGACAGGGAATGAAAAACTGTTTTTT
CDR3aa: CSSRTGNEKLFF

abundance: NA
j_gene: TRBJ2-2
d_gene: NA
v_gene: TRBV19
CDR3nt: TGTGCCAGTAGTACAGGGGCGGCGGGGGAGCTGTTTTTT
CDR3aa: CASSTGAAGELFF

abundance: NA
j_gene: TRBJ1-1
d_gene: NA
v_gene: TRBV7-8
CDR3nt: TGTGCCAGCAGCTTAGGGGGCTCCGAAGCTTTCTTT
CDR3aa: CASSLGGSEAFF

abundance: NA
j_gene: TRBJ2-7
d_gene: NA
v_gene: TRBV19
CDR3nt: TGTGCCAGTAGTACCACCCGGGGAACCTACGAGCAGTACTTC
CDR3aa: CASSTTRGTYEQYF

abundance: NA
j_gene: TRBJ1-1
d_gene: NA
v_gene: TRBV18
CDR3nt: TGTGCCAGCTCACCGAACAGTGGGGCTTTCTTT
CDR3aa: CASSPNSGAFF

abundance: NA
j_gene: TRBJ2-7
d_gene: TRBD2
v_gene: TRBV4-3
CDR3nt: TGCGCCAGCAGCCAAGGACTAGCGGGGGGTTACTCCTACGAGCAGTACTTC
CDR3aa: CASSQGLAGGYSYEQYF

abundance: NA
j_gene: TRBJ2-1
d_gene: NA
v_gene: TRBV7-8
CDR3nt: TGTGCCAGCAGCTTAGCGCGCGCTATCAATGAGCAGTTCTTC
CDR3aa: CASSLARAINEQFF

abundance: NA
j_gene: TRBJ2-1
d_gene: TRBD2
v_gene: TRBV27
CDR3nt: TGTGCCAGCAGTCAAACTAGCGGAATGTACAATGAGCAGTTCTTC
CDR3aa: CASSQTSGMYNEQFF

abundance: NA
j_gene: TRBJ2-5
d_gene: NA
v_gene: TRBV9
CDR3nt: TGTGCCAGCAGCGGCGGACACCCAGAGTTCCAAGAGACCCAGTACTTC
CDR3aa: CASSGGHPEFQETQYF